This T cell receptor (beta chain) was identified in a study of T cells after yellow fever vaccination. UMIs and a universal primer site were added when TCR cDNA was made by 5'RACE template switching. TCRdb processed the 5' RACE reads anew with MiXCR; each CDR3 protein has one entry. The data hold 100,000 or so distinct CDR3 sequences, with roughly 8.2% observed a single time. This clonotype came up a few times. General study findings and limits: At 95% to 97% for CD4 and 70% to 90% for CD8, most primary-vaccination clones showed up again after the booster. Within FACS-sorted repertoires, abundant clonotypes contaminating from the bulk population could be present.

The germline V gene has CDR1 SGHAT and CDR2 FQNNGV. V lost 4 bases to trimming and J lost 3 bases; unmatched junction nucleotides: 17. The CDR3 has 19 amino acids. V gene TRBV11-2 combines with J gene TRBJ2-3; 9 nucleotides match TRBD2. This receptor was taken from a young man who received the YFV17D yellow fever vaccine. Sequencing used CD8+ T cells not binding an NS4B(214-222) dextramer, sorted from PBMCs, obtained roughly 14 days after the first yellow fever vaccination. The CDR3 nucleotides are TGTGCCAGCAGCTCCACCCTGGGATTAGGCGGGGGGGCGACAGATACGCAGTATTTT. Translated: CASSSTLGLGGGATDTQYF.